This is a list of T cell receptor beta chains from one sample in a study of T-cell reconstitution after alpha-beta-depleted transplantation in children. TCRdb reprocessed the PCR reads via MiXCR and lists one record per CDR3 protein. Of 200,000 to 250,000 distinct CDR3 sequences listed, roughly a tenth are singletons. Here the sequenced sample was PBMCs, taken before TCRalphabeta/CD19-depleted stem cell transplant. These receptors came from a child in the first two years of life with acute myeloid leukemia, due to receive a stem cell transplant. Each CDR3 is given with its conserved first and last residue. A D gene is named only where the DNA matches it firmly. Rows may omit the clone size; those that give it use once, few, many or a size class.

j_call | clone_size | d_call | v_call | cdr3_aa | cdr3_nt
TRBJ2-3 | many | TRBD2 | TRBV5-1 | CASSLGRVQRENTQYF | TGCGCCAGCAGCTTGGGGCGAGTCCAGCGGGAGAATACGCAGTATTTT
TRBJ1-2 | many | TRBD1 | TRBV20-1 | CSAPRGPGQGYGYTF | TGCAGTGCTCCGAGGGGGCCGGGACAGGGCTATGGCTACACCTTC
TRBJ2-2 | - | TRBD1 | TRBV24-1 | CATSEGQGNTGELFF | TGTGCCACCAGTGAGGGACAGGGGAACACCGGGGAGCTGTTTTTT
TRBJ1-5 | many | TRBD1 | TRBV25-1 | CASGTGNQPQHF | TGTGCCTCCGGGACAGGGAATCAGCCCCAGCATTTT
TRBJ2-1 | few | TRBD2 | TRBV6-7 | CASHRPSGKIYNEQFF | TGTGCTAGCCACAGGCCTAGCGGGAAAATCTACAATGAGCAGTTCTTC
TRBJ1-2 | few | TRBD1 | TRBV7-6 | CASSLDSGGGYGYTF | TGTGCCAGCAGCTTAGATTCAGGGGGCGGTTATGGCTACACCTTC
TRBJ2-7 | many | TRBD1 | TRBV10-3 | CAIRQGDKGEQYF | TGTGCCATCCGACAGGGTGATAAGGGCGAGCAGTACTTC
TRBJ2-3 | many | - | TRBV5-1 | CASSLAQGTDTQYF | TGCGCCAGCAGCTTGGCCCAGGGCACAGATACGCAGTATTTT
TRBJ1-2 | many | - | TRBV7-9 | CASSSQQGQNGYTF | TGTGCCAGCAGCTCACAGCAGGGGCAGAATGGCTACACCTTC
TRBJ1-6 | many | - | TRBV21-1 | CASSKPGDSPLHF | TGTGCCAGCAGCAAACCAGGGGACTCACCCCTCCACTTT
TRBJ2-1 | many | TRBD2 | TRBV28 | CASSPPLAGYNEQFF | TGTGCCAGCAGTCCCCCACTAGCGGGGTACAATGAGCAGTTCTTC
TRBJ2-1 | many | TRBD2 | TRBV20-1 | CSASGTSGRNEQFF | TGCAGTGCTAGTGGGACTAGCGGGAGAAATGAGCAGTTCTTC
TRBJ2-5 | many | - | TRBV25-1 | CASSTPLLDQETQYF | TGTGCCAGCAGTACCCCGTTGCTGGACCAAGAGACCCAGTACTTC
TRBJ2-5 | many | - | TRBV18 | CASSPRLSQETQYF | TGTGCCAGCTCTCCGAGGCTGAGCCAAGAGACCCAGTACTTC
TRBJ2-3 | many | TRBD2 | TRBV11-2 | CASSPRLAGETDTQYF | TGTGCCAGCAGCCCACGACTAGCGGGAGAGACAGATACGCAGTATTTT
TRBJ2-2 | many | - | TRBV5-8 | CASSLGTTSNTGELFF | TGTGCCAGCAGCTTAGGGACGACCTCGAACACCGGGGAGCTGTTTTTT